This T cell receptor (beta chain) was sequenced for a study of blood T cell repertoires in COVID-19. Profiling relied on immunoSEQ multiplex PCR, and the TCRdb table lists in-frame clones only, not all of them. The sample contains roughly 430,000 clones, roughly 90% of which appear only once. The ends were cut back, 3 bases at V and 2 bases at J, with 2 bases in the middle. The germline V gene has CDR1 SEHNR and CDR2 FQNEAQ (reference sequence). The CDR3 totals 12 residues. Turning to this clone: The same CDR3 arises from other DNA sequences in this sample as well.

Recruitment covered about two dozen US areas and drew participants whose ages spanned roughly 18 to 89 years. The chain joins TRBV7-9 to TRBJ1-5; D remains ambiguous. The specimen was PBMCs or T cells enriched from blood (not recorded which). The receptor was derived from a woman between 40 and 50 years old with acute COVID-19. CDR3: CASSFGNQPQHF. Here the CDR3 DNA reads TGTGCCAGCAGCTTCGGCAATCAGCCCCAGCATTTT.